The clone carrying this T cell receptor beta chain appeared many times. This entry is derived from a study of T cells after yellow fever vaccination. The study, taken as a whole, reports: CD4 and CD8 compartments shared a small share of clonotypes, likely from convergent recombination.

MiXCR, run by TCRdb on the 5' RACE reads, gives a single entry per CDR3 protein. Of about 10,000 distinct CDR3 sequences listed, around 4.8% are singletons. After removal of 4 bases from V and 5 bases from J, the junction contained 5 bases not matched to a gene. The CDR3 runs to 14 residues. Germline loops: CDR1 MNHEY, CDR2 SVGAGI. The receptor comes from a man younger than 30 who received the YFV17D yellow fever vaccine. The material sequenced was PBMCs, either bulk or a sorted T-cell subset (CD4+, CD8+, memory, or dextramer-sorted; not recorded which), taken around 15 days after the first yellow fever vaccination. V usage is TRBV6-5 and J usage is TRBJ1-2, with 9 positions matching TRBD1. The DNA for the CDR3 is TGTGCCAGCAGTTCCCTGACAGGGGGATATGGCTACACCTTC. This codes for CASSSLTGGYGYTF.